What follows describes a single T cell receptor beta chain. Its target antigen remains unknown. No much larger clonotype is one base removed from it; base qualities were not supplied. This specimen comes from a study of radiation and T cells in renal cell carcinoma (TCRdb year 2020). About the full investigation: TCR beta sequencing covered approximately 50 samples in total, comprising some 25 tumors and 27 peripheral blood samples. In the 40 to 55 samples combined, roughly 4.4 million unique CDR3 nucleotide sequences were found, encoding 2 million to 3 million unique CDR3 amino acid sequences. What the authors observed across the whole study: A greater number of dominant CDR3 motifs was detected in irradiated tumors than in control tumors, and a larger share of the repertoire was occupied by these motifs in irradiated tumors than in control tumors. Because only small tumor regions of roughly 1 g were available, intratumoral heterogeneity was not captured. Compared with controls, irradiated tumors had higher TCR clonality, as the top 100 clonotypes made up an average of 54% of the repertoire, versus approximately 43% in nephrectomy-only tumors. Because the trial had a single-armed design, the trial could not examine how radiation dose or scheduling affected the TCR repertoire.

TCR beta libraries were generated from genomic DNA with the immunoSEQ kit, following the manufacturer's recommendations. To prepare the libraries, a first multiplex PCR with proprietary primers was run, followed by a second PCR that added unique barcodes, and a bead cleanup was done after each round. A kit-provided positive control reaction and a negative control reaction were included in every sample batch. The final libraries were assessed on an Agilent 4200 TapeStation D1000 ScreenTape, pooled by volume, and quantified by qPCR. An Illumina NextSeq500 fitted with a MidOutput 150-cycle cartridge performed the sequencing, running 156 Read1 cycles and 15 Index1 cycles with the kit's custom primers. The pooled library was loaded at approximately 0.92 pM with approximately 20% PhiX control spiked in. As for the original processing: Vendor-processed data were analyzed in R, with a clonotype defined as all T cells sharing the same CDR3 nucleotide sequence. In the clone abundance analyses, frequencies were normalized to the 10,000 most abundant clones in each sample. Public T cell clones, which averaged fewer than five per sample, were removed prior to analysis. Dominant motif analysis used ImmunoMap with the PAM10 matrix, gap penalty 30 and homology threshold 0.3; motifs with cumulative frequency at least 0.01 counted as dominant. This is the immuneACCESS table as TCRdb keeps it, with only in-frame sequences that have V and J called. A part of the clones is gone; compared with another copy, unresolved V genes explain less than half, and the rest is unexplained. That table gives V, J and clone size, and the DNA gave D and trimming. The sample includes more than 15,000 clones, with over 50% observed a single time. The top ten constitute 30% to 35% of the sample.

Including the terminal cysteine and phenylalanine, the CDR3 comprises 10 residues. Here the CDR3 DNA is all that survives: 30 bases in frame from base 1. CDR1 and CDR2 (SEHNR, FQNEAQ) derive from the germline V gene (reference sequence). A distance of 7 bases separates the germline ends of V and J, which lose 3 bases and 11 bases respectively. Sample time point, as interpreted from the label and publication: tumor resected at nephrectomy. The sample's treatment or condition label, in plain terms: treatment-naive control, cytoreductive nephrectomy. Control tumors came from treatment-naive renal cell carcinoma patients who underwent cytoreductive nephrectomy without prior radiation. Renal cell carcinoma with clear cell pathology was present in all patients. Control tumors used for TCR sequencing were obtained from several females and approximately 12 males (median age about 50 years, range about 40 to 90) and were resected from the early 2010s to the mid-2010s. Tumors were dissociated mechanically, digested with collagenase/hyaluronidase at 37 degrees C, processed in gentleMACS C tubes, and stored in liquid nitrogen. Genomic DNA for TCR sequencing was prepared using the QIAamp DNA Blood Mini Kit (Qiagen). Samples were included in the analyses only if all quality control checks were passed.

The starting material was tumor tissue, obtained from a patient whose treatment was nephrectomy without radiotherapy. Recombination connected TRBV7-9 to TRBJ1-1; there is no confident call for the D gene. This TCR came from a man aged 45-65 years with renal cell carcinoma. The DNA sequence reads TGTGCCAGCAGCTTGACGTTGGCTTTCTTT. Its protein is CASSLTLAFF.